These 10 T cell receptor beta chains were sequenced from one sample in a study of blood T cells in healthy people across ages. The authors ran a second PCR of 7 to 11 cycles using a sample-barcoded 5' primer and a J-beta primer mix. Each CDR3 protein is one row after TCRdb ran MiXCR on the 5' RACE reads. Counted here are approximately 1.5 million distinct CDR3 sequences, around 36% occurring once; the ten biggest clones make up over 9%. Specimen: blood. These receptors were collected from a woman in her thirties in good health.

This clonotype was detected many times. The chain links TRBV2 to TRBJ2-1; D unresolved. The CDR3 has 16 residues. Germline loops: CDR1 SNHLY, CDR2 FYNNEI. The ends were cut back, 4 bases at V and 0 bases at J, with 13 bases in the middle. CDR3 loop: CASSALTSGSYNEQFF. The CDR3 coding sequence is TGTGCCAGCAGTGCCCTGACTTCCGGCTCCTACAATGAGCAGTTCTTC.

The chain joins TRBV7-6 to TRBJ2-7; no clear D gene. The CDR3 has 12 residues. The V gene's germline CDR1 is SGHVS and CDR2 FNYEAQ. V was cut by 2 bases and J by 7 bases, with 9 bases left in between. CDR3 DNA: TGTGCCAGCAGCTTAAGCGATCTAGAGCAGTACTTC. Its translation: CASSLSDLEQYF.

This clonotype turned up a few times. V gene TRBV6-1 combines with J gene TRBJ1-2, with no clear D. V was cut by 8 bases and J by 5 bases, with 9 bases left in between. CDR3 length equals 11 residues. Germline lookup yields CDR1 MNHNS and CDR2 SASEGT. CDR3 sequence: CASFANYGYTF. Here the CDR3 DNA reads TGTGCCAGCTTTGCGAATTATGGCTACACCTTC.

This chain uses TRBV6-1 with TRBJ2-5; 7 positions agree with TRBD2. J was trimmed by 2 bases and V by 7 bases; bases with no gene match: 7. Germline-derived CDR1 and CDR2 are MNHNS and SASEGT. This CDR3 has 14 residues. The CDR3 is CASNRDYPQETQYF. The CDR3 DNA reads as TGTGCCAGCAACCGGGACTACCCTCAAGAGACCCAGTACTTC.

This clonotype was seen a handful of times. This sequence joins TRBV9 and TRBJ2-7; unclear D gene. The CDR3 is 14 residues long. CDR1 is SGDLS and CDR2 is YYNGEE in the germline V gene. V was trimmed by 4 bases and J by 7 bases, leaving 18 bases between them. This CDR3 is CASSPGLGPLEQYF. The CDR3 coding sequence is TGTGCCAGCAGCCCGGGCCTAGGACCACTTGAGCAGTACTTC.

This clonotype has just one count. This chain joins TRBV10-3 and TRBJ1-2, with 8 bases fitting TRBD1. The CDR3 is 16 amino acids. Looked up from germline, CDR1 is ENHRY and CDR2 is SYGVKD. The V gene end was trimmed by 2 bases and the J gene end by 1 base; junction bases not matched to a gene: 6. The CDR3 bases are TGTGCCATCAGTGAGCAGGGGGCAGGGGGTAACTATGGCTACACCTTC. This translates into CAISEQGAGGNYGYTF.

This clonotype was recorded many times. The chain has TRBV29-1 and TRBJ2-1; D is unresolved. The CDR3 is made up of 10 amino acids. Trimming cost V 4 bases and J 15 bases, with 13 bases left between them. Germline V gene data show CDR1 as SQVTM and CDR2 as ANQGSEA. CDR3 residues: CSVGLPVAFF. The CDR3 nucleotides are TGCAGCGTTGGTCTGCCAGTGGCGTTCTTC.

The rearrangement joins TRBV4-1 to TRBJ2-3, with D perhaps TRBD1 or TRBD2 (5 bases each). V lost 0 bases and J 0 bases, leaving 7 bases between the germline ends. CDR1 and CDR2 (germline): MGHRA, YSYEKL. The CDR3 length is 15 residues. The CDR3 here is CASSQEWDSTDTQYF. CDR3 DNA sequence: TGCGCCAGCAGCCAAGAATGGGACAGCACAGATACGCAGTATTTT.

The V call is TRBV29-1, the J call TRBJ1-2; 9 bases map to TRBD1. Germline-derived CDR1 and CDR2 are SQVTM and ANQGSEA. CDR3 length: 14 amino acids. V lost 7 bases, J lost 8 bases, and 14 bases stayed unmatched. The CDR3 sequence: CSDAPGQGNWGYTF. CDR3 sequence (DNA): TGCAGCGATGCACCGGGACAGGGTAATTGGGGCTACACCTTC.

The chain employs TRBV20-1 and TRBJ2-4; D is ambiguous. This CDR3 comprises 16 residues. Germline V CDR1 and CDR2: DFQATT, SNEGSKA (reference sequence). V lost 6 bases to trimming and J lost 0 bases, with 18 bases between them. The CDR3: CSAKGYRAVAKNIQYF. In DNA form, the CDR3 reads TGCAGTGCCAAAGGTTACAGAGCAGTAGCCAAAAACATTCAGTACTTC.